This TCR beta chain comes out of a study of cytomegalovirus exposure and HLA in healthy donors. A word on this clone: Its antigen is as yet unknown.

Regarding the study as a whole: A classifier reportedly called cytomegalovirus status with high sensitivity and specificity. Prior analysis indicated that the majority of TCR beta V segments exhibited productivity approximately 87% or approximately 30% of the time.

The PCR was carried out with 60 Vbeta primers and 13 Jbeta primers. Assay: immunoSEQ multiplex PCR; the TCRdb copy retains only in-frame clones and omits some. The sample includes over 150,000 clones, about 75% of them seen just once. CDR1 and CDR2 from the germline V gene are MDHEN and SYDVKM. CDR3 size: 12 residues. The V and J ends lost 3 bases and 2 bases respectively, with 5 bases between them. This receptor was obtained from a male donor in good health and CMV-seronegative. V usage is TRBV28 and J usage is TRBJ2-7; TRBD2 is a possible D gene (5 bases). The sample comprised PBMCs. Here the CDR3 reads CASSLRAYEQYF. CDR3 sequence (DNA): TGTGCCAGCAGTTTGAGGGCCTACGAGCAGTACTTC.